This T cell receptor beta chain was recovered during a study of blood T cell repertoires in COVID-19. Clones were read by immunoSEQ multiplex PCR, and TCRdb kept only the in-frame ones, dropping some. In the table there are around 92,000 clones, around 67% of which are singletons. Germline-derived CDR1 and CDR2 are MNHEY and SMNVEV (reference sequence). The CDR3 totals 15 residues. V was pared by 6 bases and J by 8 bases, with 12 bases of the junction left unmatched. The specimen was peripheral blood. The sequence came from a man aged 65-85 years with COVID-19, enrolled during active disease. This chain connects TRBV27 to TRBJ1-4; 7 bases align to TRBD1. CDR3 amino acids: CASRTTSGTAEKLFF. In nucleotides, the CDR3 is TGTGCCAGCAGGACCACCTCCGGGACAGCCGAAAAACTGTTTTTT.